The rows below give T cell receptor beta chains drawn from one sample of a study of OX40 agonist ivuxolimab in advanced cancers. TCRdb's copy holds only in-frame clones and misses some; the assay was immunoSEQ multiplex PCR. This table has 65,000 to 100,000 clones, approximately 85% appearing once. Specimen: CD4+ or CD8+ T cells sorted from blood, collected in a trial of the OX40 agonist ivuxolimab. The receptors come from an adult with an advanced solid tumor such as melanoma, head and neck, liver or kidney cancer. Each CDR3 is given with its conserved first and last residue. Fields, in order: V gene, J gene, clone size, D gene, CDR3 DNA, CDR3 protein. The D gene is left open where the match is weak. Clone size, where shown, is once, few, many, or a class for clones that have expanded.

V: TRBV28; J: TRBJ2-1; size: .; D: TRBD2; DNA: TGTGCCAGCAGTTTCCCAGCAGGGGGCCTAGCGGGAGGCGATGAGCAGTTCTTC; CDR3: CASSFPAGGLAGGDEQFF
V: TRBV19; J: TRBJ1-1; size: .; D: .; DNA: TGTGCCAGTAGTATTTCAGGGAACACTGAAGCTTTCTTT; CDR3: CASSISGNTEAFF
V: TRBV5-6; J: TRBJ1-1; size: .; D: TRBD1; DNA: TGTGCCAGCGGACAGGGTCCTGAAGCTTTCTTT; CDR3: CASGQGPEAFF
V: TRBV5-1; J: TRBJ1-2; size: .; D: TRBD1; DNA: TGCGCCAGCAGCCCCCTCCGGGACAGAGCTAACTATGGCTACACCTTC; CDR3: CASSPLRDRANYGYTF
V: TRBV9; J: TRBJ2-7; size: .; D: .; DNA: TGTGCCAGCAGCGTAGACGGCGGGACCTACGAGCAGTACTTC; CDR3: CASSVDGGTYEQYF
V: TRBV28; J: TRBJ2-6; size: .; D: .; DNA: TGTGCCAGCAGTTTTTCCCGGGACTCAAGCGAGTCAGGGGCCAACGTCCTGACTTTC; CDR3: CASSFSRDSSESGANVLTF
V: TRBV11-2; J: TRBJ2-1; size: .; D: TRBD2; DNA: TGTGCCAGCAGCTTAGAGGCTCTAGCGGTTGATGAGCAGTTCTTC; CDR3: CASSLEALAVDEQFF
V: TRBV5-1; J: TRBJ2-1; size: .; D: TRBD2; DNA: TGCGCCAGCAGCGGCCTAGCGGGAGGGCCCAATGAGCAGTTCTTC; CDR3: CASSGLAGGPNEQFF
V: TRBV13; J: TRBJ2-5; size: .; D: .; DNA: TGTGCCAGCAGCTTCCGCGGAAAGGGGCAGTACTTC; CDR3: CASSFRGKGQYF
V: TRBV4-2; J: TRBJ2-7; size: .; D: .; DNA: TGTGCCAGCAGCCAGAGGAGCGGATACCGTTACGAGCAGTACTTC; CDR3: CASSQRSGYRYEQYF
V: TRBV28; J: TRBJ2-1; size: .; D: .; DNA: TGTGCCAGCAGTTTCGTAGCGGTCAATGAGCAGTTCTTC; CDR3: CASSFVAVNEQFF
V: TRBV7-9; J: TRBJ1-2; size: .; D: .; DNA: TGTGCCAGCAGCGCCACGGGACTGTACTATGGCTACACCTTC; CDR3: CASSATGLYYGYTF
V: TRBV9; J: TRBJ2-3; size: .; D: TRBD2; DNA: TGTGCCAGCAGAGGTGGACTAGCCTCAGATACGCAGTATTTT; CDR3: CASRGGLASDTQYF
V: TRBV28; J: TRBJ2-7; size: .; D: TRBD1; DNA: TGTGCCAGCAGTCTAAGGACAGGGTATCCCTACGAGCAGTACTTC; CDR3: CASSLRTGYPYEQYF
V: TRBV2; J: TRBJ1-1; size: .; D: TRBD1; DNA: TGTGCCACCAACAGGGGGAACACTGAAGCTTTCTTT; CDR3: CATNRGNTEAFF
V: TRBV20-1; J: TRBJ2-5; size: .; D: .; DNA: TGCAGTGCTAGCCAAATAGAGACCCAGTACTTC; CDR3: CSASQIETQYF
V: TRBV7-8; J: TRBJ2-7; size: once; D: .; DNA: TGTGCCAGCAGCTTAGCGCTGGGCGGAAACTACGAGCAGTACTTC; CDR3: CASSLALGGNYEQYF
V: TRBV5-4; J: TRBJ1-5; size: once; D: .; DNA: TGTGCCAGCAGCTTGGGTCTAGACAATCAGCCCCAGCATTTT; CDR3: CASSLGLDNQPQHF
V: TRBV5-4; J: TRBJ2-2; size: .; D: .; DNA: TGTGCCAGCAGCTTCGCATTGAACACCGGGGAGCTGTTTTTT; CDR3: CASSFALNTGELFF
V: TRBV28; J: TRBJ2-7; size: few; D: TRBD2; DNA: TGTGCCAGCAGTTTTGTCGAGCTAGCGGGGCGATACGAGCAGTACTTC; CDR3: CASSFVELAGRYEQYF
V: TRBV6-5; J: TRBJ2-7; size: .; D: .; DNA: TGTGCCAGCAGTTTCGGGACTCCCTTTTACGAGCAGTACTTC; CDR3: CASSFGTPFYEQYF
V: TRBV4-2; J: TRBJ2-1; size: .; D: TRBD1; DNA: TGTGCCAGCAGCCAAGGGACAGGGGGAAATAATGAGCAGTTCTTC; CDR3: CASSQGTGGNNEQFF
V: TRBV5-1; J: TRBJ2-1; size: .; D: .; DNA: TGCGCCAGCAGGGGAGTTTTCCACAATGAGCAGTTCTTC; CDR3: CASRGVFHNEQFF
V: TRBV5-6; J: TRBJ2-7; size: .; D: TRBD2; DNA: TGTGCCAGCAGCTGGGATAGCGGGAGGGCCTCCCCAAACTCCTACGAGCAGTACTTC; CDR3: CASSWDSGRASPNSYEQYF
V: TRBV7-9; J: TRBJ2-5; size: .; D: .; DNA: TGTGCCAGCAGCCCACAAGGGTATCAAGAGACCCAGTACTTC; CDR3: CASSPQGYQETQYF
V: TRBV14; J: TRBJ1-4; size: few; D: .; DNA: TGTGCCAGCAGCCCATACAGGGAGTCTAATGAAAAACTGTTTTTT; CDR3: CASSPYRESNEKLFF
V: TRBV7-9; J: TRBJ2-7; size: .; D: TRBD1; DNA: TGTGCCAGCCGCAGTGGGGGATTGAGCAGACAGGGGACATGGAACGAGCAGTACTTC; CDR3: CASRSGGLSRQGTWNEQYF
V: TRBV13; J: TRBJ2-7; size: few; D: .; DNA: TGTGCCAGCAGCTCGACTGGGTTGGACTACGAGCAGTACTTC; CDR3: CASSSTGLDYEQYF
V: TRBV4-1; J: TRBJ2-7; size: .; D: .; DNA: TGCGCCAGCAGCCAAGAAAGATTAAGCTCCTACGAGCAGTACTTC; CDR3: CASSQERLSSYEQYF
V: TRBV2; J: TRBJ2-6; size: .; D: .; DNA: TGTGCCAGCAGCGACAGCTCTGGGGCCAACGTCCTGACTTTC; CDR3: CASSDSSGANVLTF
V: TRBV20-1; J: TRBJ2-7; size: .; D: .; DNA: TGCAGTGCTAGATCCAGCGGCGAGCAGTACTTC; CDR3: CSARSSGEQYF
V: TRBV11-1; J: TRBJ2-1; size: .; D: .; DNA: TGTGCCAGCAGCGGGAGCTCCTACAATGAGCAGTTCTTC; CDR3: CASSGSSYNEQFF
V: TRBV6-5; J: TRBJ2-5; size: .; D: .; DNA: TGTGCCAGCAGTTACTCATTGGTGGTCGAGACCCAGTACTTC; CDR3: CASSYSLVVETQYF
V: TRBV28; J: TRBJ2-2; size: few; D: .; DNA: TGTGCCAGCAGTTTAGAACAGGCTACGTGGAACACCGGGGAGCTGTTTTTT; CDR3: CASSLEQATWNTGELFF
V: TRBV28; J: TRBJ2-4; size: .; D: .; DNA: TGTGCCAGCAGTTTTTCCTCCGGGATAGCCAAAAACATTCAGTACTTC; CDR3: CASSFSSGIAKNIQYF
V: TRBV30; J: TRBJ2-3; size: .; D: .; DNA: TGTGCCTGGAGGGAGGGTTTGGCAGATACGCAGTATTTT; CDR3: CAWREGLADTQYF
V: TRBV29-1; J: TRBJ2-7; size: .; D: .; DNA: TGCAGCGTCCGAGGGATCTACGAGCAGTACTTC; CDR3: CSVRGIYEQYF